This TCR beta chain was captured in a study of blood T cell repertoires in COVID-19. For the study at large: Some COVID-19 samples were acute and others convalescent; all came from the United States, Italy and Spain. T cells, B-cell-depleted T cells, or PBMCs provided the cDNA or gDNA that served as material.

V lost 4 bases and J lost 0; bases outside the gene matches: 6. From germline, CDR1 is ENHRY and CDR2 SYGVKD. The CDR3 runs 16 residues. Under the authors' procedure: Amplification from reference gene primers served as the basis for estimated nucleated cell counts. Profiled with immunoSEQ multiplex PCR; TCRdb holds only in-frame clones, not every one. That table supplies the V and J calls and clone size; D and trimming were determined from the DNA. The table lists roughly 70,000 clones, 75% to 80% of them singletons. The genes are TRBV10-3 and TRBJ1-3, with 7 bases that match TRBD1. The sequence was obtained from a human donor in a cohort sampled during active COVID-19. Sequencing was done on a sample of peripheral blood. The CDR3 region is CAISAGQRISGNTIYF. CDR3 nucleotides: TGTGCCATCAGTGCGGGACAGAGGATCTCTGGAAACACCATATATTTT.